One sample yielded the 12 T cell receptor beta chains listed below, sequenced in a study of T cell clusters in autoimmune cytopenias. Tens of thousands of genome equivalents of blood DNA were amplified for TRB. TRB rearrangements were amplified by touch-down multiplex PCR with mixed TRB-A/B primers. TCRdb re-called the multiplex PCR reads; one entry per CDR3 protein, DNA not given. This listing includes around 9,800 distinct CDR3 sequences. In addition, the sample was reused for a study of T cell repertoires in aging, cancer and after chemotherapy.

The sample was peripheral blood. These receptors came from a human donor in good health.

J is TRBJ2-2 and V is TRBV14; the TRBD2 assignment by TCRdb is unverifiable without DNA. The CDR3 is made up of 13 amino acids. The germline V gene has CDR1 SGHDN and CDR2 FVKESK. The CDR3 loop reads CASSQARDGELFF.

Judged by frequency, this clonotype is medium-sized (0.01 to 0.1%). The chain combines TRBV19 with TRBJ2-7; the D call of TRBD1 rests on TCRdb alone, since no DNA is present to check it. CDR3 length equals 16 residues. Germline V gene sequence: CDR1 LNHDA, CDR2 SQIVND (reference sequence). The CDR3 reads CASSPRPFQQGNEQYF.

CDR3 protein: CASSPARRGSGQFF. The V gene is TRBV7-2, the J gene TRBJ2-1; as DNA is missing, the TRBD1 call by TCRdb cannot be tested. The CDR3 totals 14 residues. Germline CDR1 SGHTA, CDR2 FQGNSA.

This clonotype is medium-sized (0.01 to 0.1%) by frequency. The genes are TRBV12-3 or TRBV12-4 and TRBJ2-6. CDR3 length equals 15 residues. The CDR3 sequence is CASRHTISGANVLTF.

This clonotype is deemed medium-sized by its frequency. V gene TRBV18 combines with J gene TRBJ2-6. CDR3 length: 15 residues. Germline CDR1 reads KGHSH; CDR2 reads LQKENI. The CDR3: CASSPGHAGANVLTF.

The chain carries TRBV7-9 and TRBJ2-7; TCRdb proposes TRBD1, but this gene call is untestable without DNA. Looked up from germline, CDR1 is SEHNR and CDR2 is FQNEAQ (reference sequence). The CDR3 loop spans 14 amino acids. The chain's CDR3 is CASSFPGQLHEQYF. Full variable domain (rest looked up from reference TRBV7-9 and TRBJ2-7): DTGVSQNPRHKITKRGQNVTFRCDPISEHNRLYWYRQTLGQGPEFLTYFQNEAQLEKSRLLSDRFSAERPKGSFSTLEIQRTEQGDSAMYLCASSFPGQLHEQYFGPGTRLTVT.

In terms of frequency, this clonotype is medium-sized (0.01 to 0.1%). V and J are TRBV11-2 and TRBJ2-5. The CDR3 is 13 residues long. The V gene's germline CDR1 is SGHAT and CDR2 FQNNGV. The CDR3 sequence is CASSLGEKETQYF. Using reference TRBV11-2 and TRBJ2-5 for the parts outside the CDR3, the full variable domain is EAGVAQSPRYKIIEKRQSVAFWCNPISGHATLYWYQQILGQGPKLLIQFQNNGVVDDSQLPKDRFSAERLKGVDSTLKIQPAKLEDSAVYLCASSLGEKETQYFGPGTRLLVL.

The chain joins TRBV12-3 or TRBV12-4 to TRBJ2-7; the D call from TCRdb, TRBD1, cannot be confirmed without DNA. This CDR3 spans 14 amino acids. CDR3 loop: CASSLEGKVGEQYF.

Its frequency marks this clonotype as medium-sized. The chain couples TRBV19 to TRBJ2-1; checking the TCRdb D call of TRBD2 is not possible without DNA. Germline CDR1 LNHDA, CDR2 SQIVND (reference sequence). The CDR3 runs 15 residues. The CDR3 sequence: CASSRTGTRGNEQFF.

This clonotype shows up as medium-sized by frequency. The V and J genes are TRBV29-1 and TRBJ1-1; TCRdb calls TRBD1, which cannot be checked without DNA. Germline-derived CDR1 and CDR2 are SQVTM and ANQGSEA. The CDR3 is 12 amino acids. The CDR3 sequence is CSVEEGDREAFF.

The chain couples TRBV30 to TRBJ2-2. This CDR3 spans 11 amino acids. Germline V gives CDR1 GTSNPN, CDR2 SVGIG (reference sequence). The CDR3 loop is CAWKKAGELFF.

The gene calls are TRBV5-6 and TRBJ2-3. The CDR3 has 14 residues. Germline values: CDR1 SGHDT, CDR2 YYEEEE. CDR3 sequence reads: CASSFGSGTDTQYF.